The rows below give T cell receptor beta chains drawn from one sample of a study of cytomegalovirus exposure and HLA in healthy donors. Sequencing used immunoSEQ multiplex PCR; TCRdb keeps in-frame clones, though not all of them. The table has fewer than 200,000 clones, roughly 78% seen once. Sequencing was performed on PBMCs. The receptor source for this set is a man in his forties in good health and CMV-seropositive. Both conserved end residues are part of each CDR3. The order of the fields is J gene, clone size, D gene, CDR3 length, V gene, CDR3 protein, CDR3 DNA. A D gene is named only where the DNA matches it firmly. Size values are once, few and many counts, or a class for expanded clones, and some rows have none.

TRBJ2-3 NA TRBD2 14 TRBV11-1 CASSYRLALDTQYF TGTGCCAGCAGTTACCGACTAGCGCTAGATACGCAGTATTTT
TRBJ2-7 NA NA 13 TRBV7-9 CASSLGKLYEQYF TGTGCCAGCAGCTTAGGAAAGCTCTACGAGCAGTACTTC
TRBJ2-3 NA TRBD2 18 TRBV5-6 CASSSPLAASGGTDTQYF TGTGCCAGCAGCTCCCCCCTTGCAGCTAGCGGGGGCACAGATACGCAGTATTTT
TRBJ2-6 NA NA 15 TRBV5-4 CASSLKGAGANVLTF TGTGCCAGCAGCTTGAAGGGGGCTGGGGCCAACGTCCTGACTTTC
TRBJ2-3 NA TRBD2 16 TRBV10-3 CAISESKAGGTDTQYF TGTGCCATCAGTGAGTCGAAAGCGGGGGGCACAGATACGCAGTATTTT
TRBJ2-7 NA TRBD2 16 TRBV4-1 CASSQGSPGLATGQYF TGCGCCAGCAGCCAAGGGTCCCCGGGACTAGCGACGGGGCAGTACTTC
TRBJ2-1 few TRBD2 15 TRBV4-1 CASSHWSGGVDEQFF TGCGCCAGCAGCCATTGGTCGGGGGGGGTGGATGAGCAGTTCTTC
TRBJ2-3 NA NA 14 TRBV9 CASSPNTHTDTQYF TGTGCCAGCAGCCCAAACACCCACACAGATACGCAGTATTTT
TRBJ2-3 few NA 15 TRBV5-1 CASSLRGMGTDTQYF TGCGCCAGCAGCTTGAGGGGGATGGGCACAGATACGCAGTATTTT
TRBJ2-7 NA NA 14 TRBV15 CATSRGGGQDEQYF TGTGCCACCAGCAGAGGGGGGGGACAGGACGAGCAGTACTTC
TRBJ2-3 NA TRBD2 17 TRBV4-2 CASSQGTSGPLPGTQYF TGTGCCAGCAGCCAAGGGACTAGCGGGCCCCTCCCGGGGACGCAGTATTTT
TRBJ2-7 few TRBD2 16 TRBV14 CASSRTSGGTSYEQYF TGTGCCAGCAGCCGGACTAGCGGGGGGACTTCCTACGAGCAGTACTTC
TRBJ2-1 NA NA 15 TRBV18 CASSPPTTAYNEQFF TGTGCCAGCTCACCACCGACGACAGCCTACAATGAGCAGTTCTTC
TRBJ1-6 NA NA 14 TRBV18 CASSGAGENSPLHF TGTGCCAGCTCAGGGGCAGGGGAAAATTCACCCCTCCACTTT
TRBJ2-7 NA TRBD2 14 TRBV6-5 CASSYSAGAYEQYF TGTGCCAGCAGTTACTCCGCGGGAGCCTACGAGCAGTACTTC
TRBJ1-2 many TRBD1 15 TRBV9 CASSGPTGGNYGYTF TGTGCCAGCAGTGGCCCGACAGGGGGTAACTATGGCTACACCTTC
TRBJ2-1 NA TRBD2 14 TRBV7-9 CASSLGGGYNEQFF TGTGCCAGCAGCTTAGGGGGGGGTTACAATGAGCAGTTCTTC
TRBJ2-1 NA TRBD1 16 TRBV2 CASRPGTGGSYNEQFF TGTGCCAGCAGGCCCGGGACAGGGGGTTCCTACAATGAGCAGTTCTTC
TRBJ1-1 NA NA 13 TRBV15 CATMRQGGTEAFF TGTGCCACCATGAGGCAGGGAGGGACTGAAGCTTTCTTT
TRBJ2-7 NA TRBD1 16 TRBV9 CASSRGLGTETYEQYF TGTGCCAGCAGCAGGGGTCTCGGGACAGAAACCTACGAGCAGTACTTC
TRBJ2-1 NA NA 15 TRBV4-1 CASRRGLLSYNEQFF TGCGCCAGCAGACGGGGACTCCTTTCCTACAATGAGCAGTTCTTC
TRBJ1-4 NA NA 16 TRBV15 CATSRPLRAGGEKLFF TGTGCCACCAGCAGGCCTCTAAGGGCCGGAGGGGAAAAACTGTTTTTT
TRBJ1-3 NA NA 13 TRBV7-2 CASSSGAGNTIYF TGTGCCAGCAGCTCAGGGGCTGGAAACACCATATATTTT
TRBJ2-5 NA TRBD2 16 TRBV5-1 CASSLMLAGAQETQYF TGCGCCAGCAGCTTGATGTTAGCGGGGGCCCAAGAGACCCAGTACTTC
TRBJ2-7 once NA 15 TRBV6-5 CASSSSTSVAYEQYF TGTGCCAGCAGTTCCTCGACATCCGTCGCCTACGAGCAGTACTTC
TRBJ2-1 NA NA 15 TRBV5-1 CASSHGTLSYNEQFF TGCGCCAGCAGCCACGGGACACTCTCCTACAATGAGCAGTTCTTC
TRBJ1-2 NA NA 12 TRBV21-1 CASTLGGIGYTF TGTGCCAGCACTCTGGGAGGTATTGGCTACACCTTC
TRBJ2-7 few TRBD1 19 TRBV7-3 CASSLKPLEGTGKAYEQYF TGTGCCAGCAGCTTAAAACCCCTCGAGGGGACAGGGAAGGCCTACGAGCAGTACTTC
TRBJ2-3 NA TRBD2 14 TRBV7-3 CASSLGLATDTQYF TGTGCCAGCAGCCTCGGACTAGCCACAGATACGCAGTATTTT
TRBJ2-5 NA NA 11 TRBV2 CASTGQETQYF TGTGCCAGCACCGGGCAAGAGACCCAGTACTTC
TRBJ2-5 once TRBD1 14 TRBV6-6 CASNQQGPQETQYF TGTGCCAGCAATCAACAGGGGCCCCAAGAGACCCAGTACTTC
TRBJ1-4 once TRBD1 16 TRBV15 CATSRVSGTGNEKLFF TGTGCCACCAGCAGAGTCTCCGGGACAGGGAACGAAAAACTGTTTTTT
TRBJ2-7 NA TRBD1 13 TRBV19 CASSPGTVYEQYF TGTGCCAGCTCTCCGGGGACAGTCTACGAGCAGTACTTC
TRBJ2-1 NA TRBD1 16 TRBV7-8 CASTPPGTGGRHEQFF TGTGCCAGCACCCCACCCGGGACAGGGGGTCGGCATGAGCAGTTCTTC
TRBJ1-1 NA NA 13 TRBV19 CASSPGGNTEAFF TGTGCCAGTAGTCCCGGGGGTAACACTGAAGCTTTCTTT
TRBJ2-7 NA NA 14 TRBV15 CATSRDQGGYEQYF TGTGCCACCAGCAGAGACCAGGGGGGTTACGAGCAGTACTTC
TRBJ1-2 many TRBD1 15 TRBV30 CAWKGLGTGAIGYTF TGTGCCTGGAAGGGATTAGGGACAGGGGCTATTGGCTACACCTTC
TRBJ2-1 NA TRBD2 14 TRBV6-1 CASGTLGGYNEQFF TGTGCCAGCGGAACCCTGGGGGGGTACAATGAGCAGTTCTTC
TRBJ1-5 NA NA 9 TRBV6-6 CAGGQPQHF TGTGCCGGGGGGCAGCCCCAGCATTTT
TRBJ2-7 few NA 16 TRBV11-2 CASRPLPRKSSYEQYF TGTGCCAGCAGACCTCTTCCCAGGAAAAGCTCCTACGAGCAGTACTTC
TRBJ1-1 NA NA 15 TRBV7-2 CASSFQNIMNTEAFF TGTGCCAGCAGCTTCCAGAATATCATGAACACTGAAGCTTTCTTT
TRBJ2-7 NA TRBD2 15 TRBV5-1 CASSLRLAGSDEQYF TGCGCCAGCAGCCTACGACTAGCGGGGTCCGACGAGCAGTACTTC
TRBJ1-1 few NA 13 TRBV5-6 CASTNWGGTEAFF TGTGCCAGCACCAATTGGGGGGGCACTGAAGCTTTCTTT
TRBJ1-1 few NA 15 TRBV28 CASRPPVGGGTEAFF TGTGCCAGCAGGCCTCCGGTAGGGGGAGGGACTGAAGCTTTCTTT
TRBJ1-6 NA NA 19 TRBV4-1 CASSQDAGWEGSYNSPLHF TGCGCCAGCAGCCAAGACGCGGGGTGGGAGGGCTCCTATAATTCACCCCTCCACTTT
TRBJ2-5 NA TRBD1 15 TRBV6-1 CASTPGTAFQETQYF TGTGCCAGCACTCCCGGGACAGCGTTCCAAGAGACCCAGTACTTC